The 15 T cell receptor beta chains below come from one sample, sequenced in a study of vaccination effects on CD4 cells after COVID-19. After expansion with viral peptide pools in the ViraFEST assay, antigen-specific CD4+ T cells were sequenced. When about ten days of culture had elapsed, CD4+ T cells were isolated. Of the BNT162b2 and mRNA-1273 vaccines, participants received two doses of one or the other. For these TCRs, the target antigens are not known. Generated by immunoSEQ multiplex PCR, the TCRdb table keeps only in-frame clones and is missing some. Of 15,000 to 20,000 clones listed, more than 75% were seen once; the top ten hold approximately 20%. The specimen was CD4+ T cells from PBMCs cultured with HCoV-NL63 spike peptides, collected after COVID-19 vaccination. The receptors were sampled from a human donor who received a COVID-19 vaccine.

This clone was counted a single time. The chain carries TRBV24-1 and TRBJ2-2, with D perhaps TRBD2 (6 bases). Trimming removed 8 bases from V and 5 bases from J, with 11 bases in between. This CDR3 region has 13 residues. Per germline, CDR1 KGHDR and CDR2 SFDVKD. CDR3 protein: CATMAEGTGELFF. CDR3 DNA: TGTGCCACCATGGCGGAGGGAACCGGGGAGCTGTTTTTT.

The chain carries TRBV3-1 (or the pseudogene TRBV3-2) and TRBJ1-2; TRBD1 matches at 7 bases. Germline trimming cut 4 bases from V and 0 bases from J; bases unmatched to any gene: 5. CDR1 is LGHDT and CDR2 is YNNKEL in the germline V gene (reference sequence). The CDR3 runs 15 residues. CDR3 in amino acids: CASSPSTGTNYGYTF. For the CDR3, the DNA is TGTGCCAGCAGCCCGTCGACAGGGACTAACTATGGCTACACCTTC.

V and J are TRBV2 and TRBJ2-2; D is perhaps TRBD1 or TRBD2 (5 bases each). Germline CDR1 is SNHLY and CDR2 is FYNNEI. This CDR3 region has 15 residues. The V end was cut by 7 bases, the J end by 0 bases, with 12 bases between. CDR3 bases: TGTGCCAGCACCTCGGGGACGACGAACACCGGGGAGCTGTTTTTT. Encoded protein: CASTSGTTNTGELFF. The full variable domain, with the rest looked up from reference TRBV2 and TRBJ2-2, is EPEVTQTPSHQVTQMGQEVILRCVPISNHLYFYWYRQILGQKVEFLVSFYNNEISEKSEIFDDQFSVERPDGSNFTLKIRSTKLEDSAMYFCASTSGTTNTGELFFGEGSRLTVL.

V and J are TRBV7-2 and TRBJ2-7, with 7 bases aligning to TRBD1. V trimming: 5 bases; J trimming: 4 bases; junction bases outside the gene matches: 8. Germline CDR1 and CDR2: SGHTA and FQGNSA. This CDR3 spans 14 amino acids. DNA for the CDR3: TGTGCCAGCAGCGCACGACAGGGTCCTTACGAGCAGTACTTC. Amino acids: CASSARQGPYEQYF.

This clone was picked up a small number of times. This rearrangement joins TRBV18 to TRBJ1-2; the match to TRBD1 covers 8 bases. CDR1 and CDR2 (germline): KGHSH, LQKENI. This CDR3 region has 15 residues. With 4 bases clipped from V and 8 bases from J, the junction kept 12 bases outside the gene matches. CDR3 in amino acids: CASSRADETGEGYTF. The CDR3 nucleotides read TGTGCCAGCTCACGAGCCGATGAGACAGGGGAAGGCTACACCTTC.

This chain uses TRBV5-1 with TRBJ2-4; TRBD1 matches 10 bases. Germline V CDR1 and CDR2: SGHRS, YFSETQ. Trimming took 4 bases from V and 6 from J; bases not matched to a gene: 4. CDR3 length: 14 residues. Here the CDR3 reads CASSRQGAGNIQYF. CDR3 DNA: TGCGCCAGCAGCAGACAGGGGGCAGGAAACATTCAGTACTTC.

The gene calls are TRBV19 and TRBJ2-2; TRBD1 matches 8 bases. The CDR3 loop spans 16 amino acids. Germline values: CDR1 LNHDA, CDR2 SQIVND (reference sequence). Trimming cost V 3 bases and J 6 bases; bases outside gene matches: 9. CDR3 protein: CASSIRTGPLAGELFF. CDR3 in DNA: TGTGCCAGTAGTATCCGGACAGGGCCGTTGGCCGGGGAGCTGTTTTTT.

The V call is TRBV6-4, the J call TRBJ1-2; tentatively, D is TRBD1 (5 bases). Germline V gives CDR1 MRHNA, CDR2 SNTAGT. This CDR3 contains 14 residues. Trimming cost V 4 bases and J 6 bases, with 15 bases left between them. The CDR3 sequence is CASSASGSGNGYTF. The CDR3 bases are TGTGCCAGCAGTGCATCAGGGTCTGGAAATGGCTACACCTTC.

The rearrangement uses TRBV11-2 and TRBJ2-1; D is ambiguous. V lost 5 bases and J lost 8, with 7 bases in between. The germline V gene has CDR1 SGHAT and CDR2 FQNNGV. This CDR3 is 11 amino acids long. In DNA, the CDR3 is TGTGCCAGCAGCCTAGTGGATGAGCAGTTCTTC. Protein: CASSLVDEQFF.

The rearrangement uses TRBV10-3 and TRBJ2-5, with 7 bases lining up with TRBD2. The CDR3 is made up of 15 amino acids. Germline V CDR1 and CDR2: ENHRY, SYGVKD. J gave up 5 bases and V 2 bases, and 8 bases lay outside the gene matches. The CDR3 coding sequence is TGTGCCATCAGTGAGAGAGTTCAGGGAGGGGAGACCCAGTACTTC. Translated, it gives CAISERVQGGETQYF.

This clone was detected only a few times. This chain joins TRBV5-4 and TRBJ2-3; possible D gene TRBD1, 7 bases. The CDR3 runs 16 residues. Germline V lookup: CDR1 SGHNT, CDR2 YYREEE (reference sequence). Trimming pared 4 bases from V and 0 bases from J, leaving 15 bases between. Written as DNA, the CDR3 is TGTGCCAGCAGCCCAGGGGGGTCGGGGAGCACAGATACGCAGTATTTT. It encodes CASSPGGSGSTDTQYF.

This sequence joins TRBV5-8 and TRBJ2-5; D possibly corresponds to TRBD2 (5 bases). Trimming cost V 1 base and J 2 bases, with 12 bases left between them. The CDR3 has 15 residues. Germline-derived CDR1 and CDR2 are SGHTS and YDEGEE. The CDR3 DNA is TGTGCCAGCAGCTTGTTTCTCCGGGGTCAAGAGACCCAGTACTTC. Protein: CASSLFLRGQETQYF.

The chain couples TRBV12-3 or TRBV12-4 to TRBJ2-5; a weak D match, TRBD2 (6 bases). The CDR3 sequence is 13 residues long. V gave up 5 bases and J gave up 5 bases, with 12 bases separating them. Here the CDR3 DNA reads TGTGCCAGCAGTACCCGCGGGGAGGAGACCCAGTACTTC. This codes for CASSTRGEETQYF.

The chain employs TRBV19 and TRBJ2-7; possibly TRBD1 for D (5 bases). The CDR3 has 17 residues. V lost 3 bases to trimming and J lost 1 base, with 19 bases between them. The germline V gene encodes CDR1 LNHDA and CDR2 SQIVND (reference sequence). The CDR3 region has the DNA TGTGCCAGTAGTATCAGGGCTTTATTTGGAACGTCCTACGAGCAGTACTTC. Residues: CASSIRALFGTSYEQYF.

This clone was seen a single time. This chain connects TRBV18 to TRBJ2-7; unclear D gene. V was trimmed by 6 bases and J by 1 base, leaving 13 bases between them. The length of the CDR3 is 14 residues. Germline CDR1 and CDR2: KGHSH and LQKENI. The CDR3 DNA reads TGTGCCAGCTCCCCTGCCCCAGGTTCCTACGAGCAGTACTTC. Its translation: CASSPAPGSYEQYF.